What follows are 18 T cell receptor beta chains derived from one specimen sequenced in a study. TCRdb reanalysed the 5' RACE reads using MiXCR and keeps one entry per CDR3 protein. The top ten hold about 3.8% of the sample, which has approximately 40,000 distinct CDR3 sequences, roughly 30% seen once. The sample comprised tumor-infiltrating memory CD4+ T cells sorted from the breast tumor. Noted subset: memory CD4+ T cells, CD4+CD45RO+CD25-. The origin of the receptors is a female donor with breast cancer.

V is TRBV7-9 and J is TRBJ1-1, with D perhaps TRBD1 (5 bases). The CDR3 runs to 13 residues. Trimming stripped 5 bases from V and 7 bases from J, with 14 bases between. The V gene's germline CDR1 is SEHNR and CDR2 FQNEAQ (reference sequence). CDR3 sequence reads: CASSNRQWGEAFF. In DNA form, the CDR3 reads TGTGCCAGCAGCAACAGACAGTGGGGTGAAGCTTTCTTT.

This clonotype was seen many times. The rearrangement joins TRBV27 to TRBJ2-7, with D tentatively TRBD2 (5 bases). The CDR3 sequence is 13 residues long. V shed 5 bases and J shed 4 bases, with 12 bases lying between them. Germline V gives CDR1 MNHEY, CDR2 SMNVEV (reference sequence). The CDR3 DNA is TGTGCCAGCAGTCCATTCGGGGAGTACGAGCAGTACTTC. Protein sequence: CASSPFGEYEQYF.

Points on this clonotype: Relative to the germline gene, one junction end is altered; a read error may explain this. J is TRBJ2-1 and V is TRBV20-1; D unclear. Per germline, CDR1 DFQATT and CDR2 SNEGSKA (reference sequence). The CDR3 spans 12 residues. This CDR3 is CSARSSMREQVF. The CDR3 DNA reads as TGCAGTGCTAGATCGTCTATGCGTGAGCAGGTCTTC.

This clonotype was found many times. The chain uses TRBV10-2 and TRBJ1-3; unclear D gene. This CDR3 is 15 amino acids long. CDR1 is WSHSY and CDR2 is SAAADI in the germline V gene. The V and J ends lost 3 bases and 2 bases respectively, with 11 bases between them. CDR3 sequence (DNA): TGCGCCAGCAGTGACGTGAAAGGAACTGGAAACACCATATATTTT. Its protein product is CASSDVKGTGNTIYF.

The chain has TRBV18 and TRBJ1-2; no clear D gene. Looked up from germline, CDR1 is KGHSH and CDR2 is LQKENI. Trimming cost V 2 bases and J 4 bases, with 11 bases left between them. This CDR3 contains 14 residues. CDR3 sequence: CASSPSTRGYGYTF. CDR3 DNA: TGTGCCAGCTCACCATCAACGCGTGGCTATGGCTACACCTTC.

This chain joins TRBV7-2 and TRBJ2-3; D perhaps matches TRBD1 (6 bases). V lost 6 bases to trimming and J lost 0 bases, with 16 bases between them. Germline lookup yields CDR1 SGHTA and CDR2 FQGNSA. This CDR3 is built from 16 residues. CDR3 sequence (DNA): TGTGCCAGCAGGATGGGGGCTTACTTAAGCACAGATACGCAGTATTTT. The encoded protein is CASRMGAYLSTDTQYF.

This chain connects TRBV11-3 to TRBJ2-5; 10 nucleotides agree with TRBD2. CDR1 is SGHNT, CDR2 YENEEA, per germline. This CDR3 spans 14 amino acids. V was pared by 5 bases and J by 5 bases, with 5 bases of the junction left unmatched. CDR3: CASSLAGDYETQYF. The DNA of the CDR3 is TGTGCCAGCAGCCTAGCGGGGGATTATGAGACCCAGTACTTC.

This clonotype appeared a few times. The rearrangement links TRBV5-4 to TRBJ2-3; 12 bases align to TRBD2. In germline, CDR1 is SGHNT, CDR2 YYREEE (reference sequence). Germline trimming cut 4 bases from V and 2 bases from J; bases unmatched to any gene: 5. The CDR3 is 16 residues long. The CDR3 DNA follows: TGTGCCAGCAGCCCTGGGACTAGCGGGCTCACAGATACGCAGTATTTT. It is translated as CASSPGTSGLTDTQYF.

The rearrangement joins TRBV7-2 to TRBJ2-2, with D hard to call. CDR3 length: 15 amino acids. Between the trimmed V and J ends, which lost 0 bases and 4 bases, there was a span of 9 bases. Germline CDR1 SGHTA, CDR2 FQGNSA. CDR3 sequence: CASSLARIGTGELFF. The CDR3 bases are TGTGCCAGCAGCTTAGCGCGAATCGGCACCGGGGAGCTGTTTTTT.

The gene calls are TRBV6-1 and TRBJ1-1, with D possibly matching TRBD1 (6 bases). There are 14 residues in the CDR3. Germline CDR1 is MNHNS and CDR2 is SASEGT. Trimming pared 2 bases from V and 5 bases from J, leaving 12 bases between. The CDR3: CASSENEGGTEAFF. The CDR3 DNA is TGTGCCAGCAGTGAAAACGAGGGGGGGACTGAAGCTTTCTTT.

Details on this clonotype: The junction shows a germline mismatch at one end, possibly a read error. The rearrangement links TRBV6-5 to TRBJ2-7; D call uncertain. The CDR3 runs to 14 residues. CDR1 and CDR2 (germline): MNHEY, SVGAGI. In nucleotides, the CDR3 is TGTACCAGCAGTTACTCGATCGGAATTTACGAGCAGTACTTC. It translates to CTSSYSIGIYEQYF.

This sequence joins TRBV30 and TRBJ1-2, with TRBD1 identical over 10 bases. The CDR3 has 13 amino acids. The germline gives CDR1 GTSNPN, CDR2 SVGIG (reference sequence). Trimming removed 5 bases from V and 5 bases from J; junction bases left unmatched: 5. CDR3 nucleotides: TGTGCCTGGGCCGGGACAGGGGATTATGGCTACACCTTC. Amino acid sequence: CAWAGTGDYGYTF.

This clonotype has more than one count but fewer than ten. This rearrangement joins TRBV20-1 to TRBJ1-5; 7 bases align to TRBD1. The CDR3 is 16 amino acids. Trimming removed 0 bases from V and 3 bases from J; junction bases left unmatched: 8. Germline CDR1 is DFQATT and CDR2 is SNEGSKA (reference sequence). CDR3 amino acids: CSAREPGTALNQPQHF. In DNA, the CDR3 is TGCAGTGCTAGAGAGCCGGGGACAGCCCTCAATCAGCCCCAGCATTTT.

This clonotype has only one observation. One junction end does not reproduce the germline sequence, and a read error may be involved. The chain combines TRBV5-1 with TRBJ1-1, with TRBD1 as a possible D gene (6 bases). The CDR3 is made up of 14 amino acids. In germline, CDR1 is SGHRS, CDR2 YFSETQ. CDR3 nucleotides: TGCGCCAGCAGCTTGCAAGGGGGGAACACTGAAGCTTACTTT. Translation: CASSLQGGNTEAYF.

Notes on this clonotype: At one end, the junction sequence differs from germline, possibly due to a read error. CDR3 loop: CSAGRGGGAGYGHTF. CDR3 sequence (DNA): TGCAGTGCTGGGCGAGGAGGGGGCGCAGGCTATGGCCACACCTTC. J is TRBJ1-2 and V is TRBV20-1; 7 bases fit TRBD1. Germline V gives CDR1 DFQATT, CDR2 SNEGSKA (reference sequence). This CDR3 spans 15 amino acids.

This clonotype appeared many times. This chain uses TRBV6-2 or TRBV6-3 with TRBJ2-3; the D gene is possibly TRBD1 (6 bases). With 6 bases removed from V and 2 bases from J, the gap between germline ends came to 15 bases. Germline CDR1 is MNHEY and CDR2 is SVGEGT. The CDR3 sequence is 15 residues long. The CDR3 reads CASRKGQTPTDTQYF. The CDR3 DNA follows: TGTGCCAGCAGAAAGGGACAAACCCCCACAGATACGCAGTATTTT.

This clonotype was seen more than once but under ten times. V usage is TRBV6-1 and J usage is TRBJ1-2; D call uncertain. The V end was cut by 2 bases, the J end by 0 bases, with 4 bases between. CDR3 length equals 13 residues. Looked up from germline, CDR1 is MNHNS and CDR2 is SASEGT. The CDR3 bases are TGTGCCAGCAGTGAACGCACTAACTATGGCTACACCTTC. Translated: CASSERTNYGYTF.

This chain joins TRBV6-2 or TRBV6-3 and TRBJ2-2; TRBD2 aligns across 11 bases. Unmatched junction bases numbered 5, after V lost 6 bases and J lost 2 bases. Germline-derived CDR1 and CDR2 are MNHEY and SVGEGT. The CDR3 has 16 residues. CDR3 coding DNA: TGTGCCAGCAGGGCGACTAGCGGGGCTAACACCGGGGAGCTGTTTTTT. Amino acid sequence: CASRATSGANTGELFF.